This T cell receptor beta chain was sequenced for a study of human T cells and chemical hapten exposure. From the RACE reads, TCRdb called clonotypes with MiXCR, one entry per CDR3 protein. This repertoire shows about 190,000 distinct CDR3 sequences, more than 20% found once; its top ten account for approximately 2.5%. CDR3 length: 15 amino acids. V shed 5 bases and J shed 8 bases, with 18 bases lying between them. Germline CDR1 is MNHEY and CDR2 is SVGEGT. Time point specified: patch test 3, about 24 weeks after DPC sensitization. This sample's treatment: therapeutic diphenylcyclopropenone sensitization with weekly scalp DPC.

The chain recombines TRBV6-2 or TRBV6-3 with TRBJ1-4; D gene unclear. The sequencing here drew on whole blood, taken in connection with sensitization to the hapten diphenylcyclopropenone (DPC). This clonotype originated in a woman aged 40 to 50 with alopecia areata. Some clones in this sample may be carry-over from other donors' samples. Here the CDR3 reads CASSQNSGFKEKLFF. Written as DNA, the CDR3 is TGTGCCAGCAGTCAAAACTCGGGGTTCAAAGAAAAACTGTTTTTT.